The entry that follows covers one T cell receptor beta chain sequence. Antigen unknown. The sample has other DNA sequences that encode this CDR3 too. This entry is derived from a study of CD8+ T cells in alopecia areata. Study at large: Each day, treated patients took oral tofacitinib twice, at 5 to 10 mg per dose.

Findings and limits, study-wide: Elevated clonality characterized lesional scalp relative to normal scalp, particularly in alopecia totalis/universalis. Scalp sequencing also captures normal skin's resident alphabeta T cells.

Trimming removed 3 bases at V and 8 bases at J, with 13 bases between. The CDR3 covers 12 residues. From germline, CDR1 is GTSNPN and CDR2 SVGIG (reference sequence). RNA extraction was followed by reverse transcription into cDNA, which acted as the sequencing template. Generated by immunoSEQ multiplex PCR, the TCRdb table keeps only in-frame clones and is missing some. The table has 150,000 to 200,000 clones, around three fifths seen once. Described treatment: oral pan-JAK inhibitor, 5-10 mg twice daily. The sample here was CD4+ T cells sorted from blood, taken around week 47, from a patient treated with tofacitinib. The chain is built from TRBV30 and TRBJ1-1, with D tentatively TRBD1 (6 bases). This TCR came from a human donor with alopecia areata. The CDR3 sequence is CAWSPGQFEAFF. CDR3 sequence (DNA): TGTGCCTGGAGCCCCGGACAGTTCGAAGCTTTCTTT.